This T cell receptor beta chain was captured by sequencing in a study of T cells expressing NK-cell markers. Background on the study: It was from sorted CD3+CD56+NKG2C+, CD3+CD56+NKG2C- and CD3+CD56-NKG2C+ T cells that TCR beta repertoires came. HCMV seropositivity characterized most of the eight sequenced donors, and seronegativity one. Points from the study as a whole: The CD3+CD56-NKG2C+ fraction of a handful of donors was also led by these clonotypes.

Germline CDR1 SGHAT, CDR2 FQNNGV. CDR3 length: 12 residues. Turning to this clonotype: No antigen is known for it.

Production of TCR beta cDNA relied on 5'RACE template switching with UMIs. One entry per CDR3 protein, without DNA, is what TCRdb gives after re-calling the 5' RACE reads. The sample totals some 410,000 distinct CDR3 sequences; its top ten clones hold less than 7.5%. V usage is TRBV11-2 and J usage is TRBJ1-3; TCRdb's D call of TRBD1 is untestable without DNA. This receptor was identified in a woman aged 18 to 75 in good health. The sequenced sample was blood T cells: a sorted CD56 or NKG2C T cell subset, CD4+ or CD8+ T cells, or bulk PBMC T cells (not recorded which). The CDR3 reads CASSKGLGPIYF.